These 20 T cell receptor beta chains share one sample of origin, sequenced in a study of CXCR3-negative and CXCR3-positive naive CD8 T cells. Study results and limitations: When CXCR3-positive naive cells were set against CXCR3-negative naive cells, the former had more hydrophobic TRB CDR3s.

Their antigens remain unidentified. The authors prepared UMI-labeled TRB cDNA libraries by 5' RACE. No DNA is given; TCRdb re-called the 5' RACE reads and lists each CDR3 protein once. This specimen shows around 60,000 distinct CDR3 sequences; the ten leading clones hold 0.5% to 0.55%. The sequenced material came from naive CXCR3+ CD8+ T cells from blood. Subset here: CD45RO-CCR7+CD27+CD95- naive CD8+ T cells expressing CXCR3 (TNR3+). The origin of the receptors is a human donor in good health. Some clones in this sample may be carry-over from other donors' samples.

V is TRBV5-1 and J is TRBJ2-7. Germline lookup yields CDR1 SGHRS and CDR2 YFSETQ. There are 13 residues in the CDR3. CDR3 sequence reads: CASSYNPTYEQYF.

This chain uses TRBV4-1 with TRBJ2-5; TCRdb outputs TRBD1, but without DNA this stays unchecked. The germline CDR1 and CDR2 sequences are MGHRA and YSYEKL. The CDR3 contains 13 residues. CDR3 sequence reads: CARRQGRGETQYF.

The chain uses TRBV7-9 and TRBJ1-5; as DNA is missing, the TRBD1 call by TCRdb cannot be tested. The CDR3 sequence is 14 residues long. CDR1 is SEHNR, CDR2 FQNEAQ, per germline (reference sequence). The CDR3 is CASSEEGAGQPQHF.

The chain carries TRBV28 and TRBJ2-5; without DNA, the TCRdb call of TRBD1 cannot be checked. The CDR3 loop spans 15 amino acids. Per the germline V gene, CDR1 is MDHEN and CDR2 is SYDVKM. This CDR3 reads CASSLAGAGQETQYF.

The CDR3 sequence is CASSLIGTEAFF. The V gene is TRBV6-2 or TRBV6-3, the J gene TRBJ1-1. From germline, CDR1 is MNHEY and CDR2 SVGEGT. The CDR3 length is 12 residues.

This chain links TRBV5-1 with TRBJ2-7. The CDR3 totals 14 residues. CDR1 is SGHRS, CDR2 YFSETQ, per germline. The CDR3 sequence: CASSLDRESYEQYF.

The chain joins TRBV24-1 to TRBJ2-1; there is no DNA to check the TCRdb D call of TRBD2. This CDR3 has 15 amino acids. Germline CDR1 KGHDR, CDR2 SFDVKD. The CDR3 region is CATSSGTSGYNEQFF.

The chain combines TRBV6-6 with TRBJ1-1. The CDR3 runs 12 residues. Germline loops: CDR1 MNHNY, CDR2 SVGAGI (reference sequence). This chain's CDR3 is CASGLMNTEAFF.

The chain employs TRBV6-6 and TRBJ2-7; TCRdb outputs TRBD2, but without DNA this stays unchecked. The germline CDR1 and CDR2 sequences are MNHNY and SVGAGI (reference sequence). The CDR3 has 16 residues. CDR3: CASSFPSSGGAREQYF.

The V and J genes are TRBV29-1 and TRBJ2-1; without DNA, the TCRdb call of TRBD2 cannot be checked. The CDR3 totals 17 residues. Looked up from germline, CDR1 is SQVTM and CDR2 is ANQGSEA. CDR3 loop: CSVEDYNSGGIYNEQFF.

The chain carries TRBV6-6 and TRBJ2-7; TCRdb gives TRBD1 as the D gene, but with no DNA this cannot be confirmed. CDR1 and CDR2 (germline): MNHNY, SVGAGI (reference sequence). This CDR3 contains 13 residues. The CDR3 protein is CASSSTGGDEQYF.

The rearrangement uses TRBV5-1 and TRBJ2-2; the TCRdb call, TRBD1, lacks DNA for checking. The CDR3 is made up of 15 amino acids. The germline V gene has CDR1 SGHRS and CDR2 YFSETQ. CDR3: CASSLNRPNTGELFF.

V gene TRBV21-1 combines with J gene TRBJ2-7; without DNA, the TCRdb call of TRBD1 cannot be checked. TRBV21-1 has pseudogene status. The CDR3 has 15 amino acids. The CDR3 reads CASTAWAFNIHEQYF.

This chain connects TRBV7-3 to TRBJ2-7; TCRdb names TRBD1, which stays unverified in the absence of DNA. Germline CDR1 and CDR2: SGHTA and FQGTGA. This CDR3 region has 15 residues. CDR3 amino acids: CASSIGQGLAYEQYF.

This chain uses TRBV29-1 with TRBJ1-2; TCRdb designates TRBD1, a call that cannot be tested without DNA. In germline, CDR1 is SQVTM, CDR2 ANQGSEA. This CDR3 spans 14 amino acids. The CDR3 is CSALRTVNDYGYTF.

The chain is built from TRBV13 and TRBJ2-7; absent DNA, TCRdb's TRBD2 call cannot be checked. The CDR3 has 16 residues. Germline values: CDR1 PRHDT, CDR2 FYEKMQ (reference sequence). This CDR3 reads CASVPAAAGSPYEQYF.

The chain recombines TRBV6-6 with TRBJ1-5. Germline CDR1 and CDR2: MNHNY and SVGAGI (reference sequence). The CDR3 contains 16 residues. CDR3 amino acids: CASSYFPVTDDQPQHF.

The V call is TRBV28, the J call TRBJ1-3; TCRdb designates TRBD1, a call that cannot be tested without DNA. The CDR3 length is 14 residues. CDR1 and CDR2 from the germline V gene are MDHEN and SYDVKM. CDR3 protein: CASSFSGGRNTIYF.

The chain combines TRBV12-3 or TRBV12-4 with TRBJ2-2; the TCRdb call, TRBD1, lacks DNA for checking. The CDR3 is 16 amino acids. CDR3 sequence: CATSSGGLGNTGELFF.

The chain joins TRBV6-2 or TRBV6-3 to TRBJ2-7. Germline V lookup: CDR1 MNHEY, CDR2 SVGEGT. This CDR3 region has 13 residues. Here the CDR3 reads CASSYREYYEQYF.